The 30 T cell receptor beta chains below all came from one sample that was sequenced in a study of blood T cell repertoires in COVID-19. Produced via immunoSEQ multiplex PCR; TCRdb's table is partial and in-frame only. The sample records 100,000 to 150,000 clones, roughly 90% being singletons. Material: peripheral blood. The receptors here all came from a man between 60 and 70 years old with COVID-19, enrolled during active disease.

This chain links TRBV7-9 with TRBJ1-6; a weak D match, TRBD1 (5 bases). Trimming cost V 0 bases and J 12 bases, with 9 bases left between them. The CDR3 is 13 amino acids. Germline V CDR1 and CDR2: SEHNR, FQNEAQ (reference sequence). CDR3 amino acids: CASSLAGGVPLHF. In DNA, the CDR3 is TGTGCCAGCAGCTTAGCCGGAGGGGTACCCCTCCACTTT.

This sequence joins TRBV3-1 (or the pseudogene TRBV3-2) and TRBJ2-3; possibly TRBD1 for D (7 bases). CDR1 is LGHDT and CDR2 is YNNKEL in the germline V gene (reference sequence). The CDR3 loop spans 15 amino acids. V dropped 0 bases and J dropped 4 bases, with 11 bases sitting between them. CDR3 protein: CASSQDGGTADTQYF. The CDR3 DNA is TGTGCCAGCAGCCAAGATGGGGGGACAGCAGATACGCAGTATTTT.

V gene TRBV28 combines with J gene TRBJ2-3; the D gene is possibly TRBD1 (6 bases). Trimming took 7 bases from V and 3 from J, leaving 23 bases between them. The length of the CDR3 is 17 residues. Per the germline V gene, CDR1 is MDHEN and CDR2 is SYDVKM. The CDR3 DNA reads as TGTGCCAGCATCCAGTCCCCGGGCAGGGGACAAACAGATACGCAGTATTTT. This sequence encodes CASIQSPGRGQTDTQYF.

This clone was seen a handful of times. This sequence joins TRBV3-1 (or the pseudogene TRBV3-2) and TRBJ2-7; 9 bases align to TRBD1. V was clipped by 0 bases and J by 2 bases; unmatched bases: 5. Germline values: CDR1 LGHDT, CDR2 YNNKEL (reference sequence). The CDR3 consists of 16 residues. Here the CDR3 reads CASSQDLGTGTYEQYF. In nucleotides, the CDR3 is TGTGCCAGCAGCCAAGATTTAGGGACAGGGACCTACGAGCAGTACTTC.

A single count supports this clone. The rearrangement joins TRBV6-5 to TRBJ2-2, with D possibly being TRBD1 (5 bases). This CDR3 region has 16 residues. Germline lookup yields CDR1 MNHEY and CDR2 SVGAGI. The V end was cut by 4 bases, the J end by 0 bases, with 12 bases between. The CDR3 DNA reads TGTGCCAGCAGTTTTCAGGGCGGTCCGAACACCGGGGAGCTGTTTTTT. Translated: CASSFQGGPNTGELFF.

This rearrangement joins TRBV3-1 (or the pseudogene TRBV3-2) to TRBJ2-1, with 10 positions matching TRBD2. Per germline, CDR1 LGHDT and CDR2 YNNKEL (reference sequence). J gave up 12 bases and V 0 bases, and 8 bases lay outside the gene matches. The CDR3 consists of 15 residues. The CDR3 DNA is TGTGCCAGCAGCCAAGAGATGGGAGCGGGAGGGCGGCAGTTCTTC. Translation: CASSQEMGAGGRQFF.

The gene calls are TRBV3-1 (or the pseudogene TRBV3-2) and TRBJ1-1, with TRBD1 matching 7 bases. V shed 5 bases and J 1 base; nucleotides not matched to a gene: 7. Germline V lookup: CDR1 LGHDT, CDR2 YNNKEL (reference sequence). The CDR3 spans 15 residues. This chain's CDR3 is CASSGLTGRNTEAFF. The CDR3, as DNA: TGTGCCAGCAGCGGGTTGACAGGGAGGAACACTGAAGCTTTCTTT.

V usage is TRBV7-3 and J usage is TRBJ1-1; no definite D call. Germline assignment: CDR1 SGHTA and CDR2 FQGTGA. CDR3 length: 13 amino acids. V was shortened by 3 bases and J by 4 bases, with 9 bases between the two germline ends. Here the CDR3 DNA reads TGTGCCAGCAGCTTCGGTGGTGCCACTGAAGCTTTCTTT. Its protein is CASSFGGATEAFF. Using reference TRBV7-3 and TRBJ1-1 for the parts outside the CDR3, the full variable domain is GAGVSQTPSNKVTEKGKYVELRCDPISGHTALYWYRQSLGQGPEFLIYFQGTGAADDSGLPNDRFFAVRPEGSVSTLKIQRTERGDSAVYLCASSFGGATEAFFGQGTRLTVV.

This clone was recorded once. The rearrangement joins TRBV6-5 to TRBJ2-6; D is uncertain. Trimming shortened V by 8 bases and J by 0 bases, and 8 bases separated the two germline ends. CDR3 size: 14 residues. Germline V CDR1 and CDR2: MNHEY, SVGAGI. In nucleotides, the CDR3 is TGTGCCAGCTCTCAGTACTCTGGGGCCAACGTCCTGACTTTC. Its translation: CASSQYSGANVLTF.

The chain uses TRBV10-1 and TRBJ1-4; D not resolved. This CDR3 spans 13 amino acids. Germline V CDR1 and CDR2: WNHNN, SYGVQD (reference sequence). The ends were cut back, 5 bases at V and 5 bases at J, with 9 bases in the middle. CDR3 residues: CASSLSGNEKLFF. The CDR3 nucleotides read TGCGCCAGCAGTCTCTCAGGCAATGAAAAACTGTTTTTT.

This clone was recorded a few times. This chain connects TRBV5-1 to TRBJ1-2, with D perhaps TRBD1 (5 bases). Trimming removed 2 bases from V and 4 bases from J, with 9 bases in between. The V gene's germline CDR1 is SGHRS and CDR2 YFSETQ. The CDR3 has 13 amino acids. This CDR3 reads CASSLGRAYGYTF. CDR3 sequence (DNA): TGCGCCAGCAGCTTAGGCAGGGCCTATGGCTACACCTTC.

Only a few counts were recorded for this clone. The chain uses TRBV24-1 and TRBJ2-1; D uncertain. Germline CDR1 and CDR2: KGHDR and SFDVKD. V lost 5 bases to trimming and J lost 9 bases, with 10 bases between them. The CDR3 sequence is 12 residues long. The CDR3 sequence: CATSGFSSEQFF. The CDR3 nucleotides read TGTGCCACCAGTGGATTTAGTAGTGAGCAGTTCTTC.

The chain joins TRBV29-1 to TRBJ1-3; D is possibly TRBD1 (5 bases). The CDR3 covers 14 residues. The ends were cut back, 3 bases at V and 2 bases at J, with 11 bases in the middle. Germline values: CDR1 SQVTM, CDR2 ANQGSEA. The CDR3 loop reads CSVDLGGTGNTIYF. The CDR3 DNA reads as TGCAGCGTTGACTTGGGGGGTACTGGAAACACCATATATTTT.

This clone has a single count. This sequence joins TRBV19 and TRBJ2-7; D is unclear. V lost 1 base, J lost 2 bases, and 12 bases lay in between. The CDR3 length is 15 residues. Per germline, CDR1 LNHDA and CDR2 SQIVND (reference sequence). CDR3 region: CASSIVPGPPYEQYF. CDR3 nucleotide sequence: TGTGCCAGTAGTATAGTGCCGGGTCCCCCCTACGAGCAGTACTTC.

V usage is TRBV19 and J usage is TRBJ1-2; the match to TRBD1 covers 10 bases. J was trimmed by 4 bases and V by 6 bases; bases with no gene match: 2. Germline lookup yields CDR1 LNHDA and CDR2 SQIVND (reference sequence). The CDR3 consists of 13 residues. This chain's CDR3 is CASSGQGVYGYTF. CDR3 bases: TGTGCCAGTAGCGGACAGGGGGTCTATGGCTACACCTTC.

V and J are TRBV2 and TRBJ2-2; 8 nucleotides match TRBD2. CDR3 length: 17 amino acids. Germline V gene sequence: CDR1 SNHLY, CDR2 FYNNEI. V shed 6 bases and J 0 bases; nucleotides not matched to a gene: 9. CDR3 region: CASRDHTSGPNTGELFF. Here the CDR3 DNA reads TGTGCCAGCAGAGACCACACTAGCGGACCGAACACCGGGGAGCTGTTTTTT. Full variable domain (rest looked up from reference TRBV2 and TRBJ2-2): EPEVTQTPSHQVTQMGQEVILRCVPISNHLYFYWYRQILGQKVEFLVSFYNNEISEKSEIFDDQFSVERPDGSNFTLKIRSTKLEDSAMYFCASRDHTSGPNTGELFFGEGSRLTVL.

J is TRBJ2-7 and V is TRBV24-1, with D maybe TRBD1 (6 bases). V shed 2 bases and J shed 0 bases, with 10 bases lying between them. CDR3 length: 15 amino acids. Germline V gene lookup returns CDR1 KGHDR and CDR2 SFDVKD. The CDR3 bases are TGTGCCACCAGTGATTCCCGGGACATCTCCTACGAGCAGTACTTC. Translation gives CATSDSRDISYEQYF.

Of note for this clone: The same CDR3 is also encoded by other DNA sequences in this sample. The rearrangement joins TRBV5-1 to TRBJ2-3, with D unclear. Trimming stripped 1 base from V and 1 base from J, with 4 bases between. CDR1 is SGHRS and CDR2 is YFSETQ in the germline V gene. The CDR3 is 13 residues long. The CDR3 reads CASSLSGTDTQYF. Written as DNA, the CDR3 is TGCGCCAGCAGCTTGTCCGGCACAGATACGCAGTATTTT.

Only one count was recorded for this clone. The CDR3 DNA reads as TGTGCCAGCAGCGTAGAACAGGGAGAGGGCACAGATACGCAGTATTTT. Protein sequence: CASSVEQGEGTDTQYF. This chain connects TRBV9 to TRBJ2-3; weak D call: TRBD1 (6 bases). Trimming shortened V by 0 bases and J by 1 base, and 12 bases separated the two germline ends. Per the germline V gene, CDR1 is SGDLS and CDR2 is YYNGEE. This CDR3 has 16 residues.

This clone appeared a single time. V is TRBV18 and J is TRBJ1-6, with a possible D match to TRBD1 (6 bases). Trimming took 5 bases from V and 10 from J, leaving 18 bases between them. The germline V gene encodes CDR1 KGHSH and CDR2 LQKENI. The CDR3 spans 15 residues. In DNA form, the CDR3 reads TGTGCCAGCTCAGGTGACAGGTCTTACTACTCACCCCTCCACTTT. Translated: CASSGDRSYYSPLHF.

This clone was seen only a few times. V usage is TRBV7-9 and J usage is TRBJ2-7; D remains unclear. CDR3 length equals 13 residues. V was shortened by 5 bases and J by 0 bases, with 8 bases between the two germline ends. The V gene's germline CDR1 is SEHNR and CDR2 FQNEAQ (reference sequence). The CDR3 DNA is TGTGCCAGCAGCCTCGCCGGCTCCTACGAGCAGTACTTC. Its protein is CASSLAGSYEQYF.

The rearrangement uses TRBV28 and TRBJ2-3; D might be TRBD2 (5 bases). With 3 bases removed from V and 0 bases from J, the gap between germline ends came to 10 bases. The germline V gene has CDR1 MDHEN and CDR2 SYDVKM. This CDR3 is built from 15 residues. The CDR3 DNA follows: TGTGCCAGCAGTTTTGACGGGATGAGCACAGATACGCAGTATTTT. Protein product: CASSFDGMSTDTQYF.

This clone was detected only a few times. V and J are TRBV6-5 and TRBJ1-2; D unresolved. CDR1 MNHEY and CDR2 SVGAGI come from the germline V gene. The V and J ends lost 2 bases and 4 bases respectively, with 8 bases between them. The CDR3 loop spans 13 amino acids. CDR3 amino acids: CASSYRQAYGYTF. The CDR3 DNA is TGTGCCAGCAGTTACCGACAAGCCTATGGCTACACCTTC.

The genes are TRBV7-2 and TRBJ2-5; 11 nucleotides align to TRBD2. Trimming cost V 5 bases and J 3 bases; bases outside gene matches: 2. In germline, CDR1 is SGHTA, CDR2 FQGNSA. The CDR3 is 14 amino acids. CDR3 DNA: TGTGCCAGCAGCCCGGGACTAGCGGAAGAGACCCAGTACTTC. This encodes CASSPGLAEETQYF.

The V call is TRBV19, the J call TRBJ2-2, with 10 bases fitting TRBD2. The CDR3 loop spans 17 amino acids. Germline CDR1 and CDR2: LNHDA and SQIVND (reference sequence). Trimming cost V 3 bases and J 4 bases; bases outside gene matches: 8. CDR3 loop: CASSIPSGSIITGELFF. The CDR3 DNA reads TGTGCCAGTAGTATCCCTAGCGGGAGTATCATCACCGGGGAGCTGTTTTTT.

The chain uses TRBV4-1 and TRBJ2-7, with 7 bases that match TRBD1. The CDR3 loop spans 18 amino acids. The V gene end was trimmed by 1 base and the J gene end by 3 bases; junction bases not matched to a gene: 15. Looked up from germline, CDR1 is MGHRA and CDR2 is YSYEKL. The CDR3 loop reads CASSQGESKTGIFYEQYF. CDR3 DNA: TGCGCCAGCAGCCAAGGGGAGAGTAAGACAGGGATTTTCTACGAGCAGTACTTC.

This rearrangement joins TRBV5-4 to TRBJ2-7, with 10 bases fitting TRBD2. CDR3 size: 15 residues. Germline-derived CDR1 and CDR2 are SGHNT and YYREEE (reference sequence). Unmatched junction bases numbered 4, after V lost 4 bases and J lost 0 bases. CDR3 residues: CASSPGLADSYEQYF. In nucleotides, the CDR3 is TGTGCCAGCAGCCCCGGACTAGCGGACTCCTACGAGCAGTACTTC.

The V call is TRBV18, the J call TRBJ2-5; no definite D call. The CDR3 is made up of 13 amino acids. The germline V gene encodes CDR1 KGHSH and CDR2 LQKENI. Trimming removed 6 bases from V and 5 bases from J, with 13 bases in between. The CDR3: CASSLTTIETQYF. The DNA for the CDR3 is TGTGCCAGCTCCCTCACCACAATCGAGACCCAGTACTTC.

The chain employs TRBV12-5 and TRBJ2-7, with a possible D match to TRBD2 (6 bases). The ends were cut back, 7 bases at V and 2 bases at J, with 15 bases in the middle. CDR1 LGHNT and CDR2 FRNRAP come from the germline V gene. The CDR3 extends over 14 amino acids. The CDR3 nucleotides are TGTGCTAGTGTCCGGGGGAGAGCAACCTACGAGCAGTACTTC. Residues: CASVRGRATYEQYF.

A single count supports this clone. The gene calls are TRBV2 and TRBJ2-3; tentative D call: TRBD2 (5 bases). The germline CDR1 and CDR2 sequences are SNHLY and FYNNEI. V was shortened by 4 bases and J by 6 bases, with 14 bases between the two germline ends. CDR3 length equals 14 residues. CDR3 in DNA: TGTGCCAGCAGTGGAGGAAGGGAGAGGGATACGCAGTATTTT. This sequence encodes CASSGGRERDTQYF.